One sample yielded the 7 T cell receptor beta chains listed below, sequenced in a study of CD8+ T cells in alopecia areata (dated by TCRdb to the late 2010s). The time point label here, explained by the study, means: baseline before oral tofacitinib. The library was built by means of the immunoSEQ multiplex PCR assay. To provide template for TCR sequencing, every sample had RNA extracted and reverse transcribed into cDNA. TCRdb obtained this table from immuneACCESS and retained in-frame rearrangements with V and J assigned. These tables miss some clones; where compared with another copy, unresolved V genes account for less than half of the shortfall, and the remainder is unexplained. Recorded for this sample are some 130,000 clones; around 58% of them occurred a single time. Jointly, the top ten make up 5% to 7% of the sample. Sequenced here: CD4+ T cells sorted from blood, sampled at week 0. These receptors were obtained from a human donor with alopecia areata.

This clone was seen at least ten times. The V call is TRBV14, the J call TRBJ1-4; no firm D call. Germline-derived CDR1 and CDR2 are SGHDN and FVKESK. V was cut by 4 bases and J by 8 bases, with 14 bases left in between. The CDR3 loop spans 14 amino acids. Here the CDR3 DNA reads TGTGCCAGCAGCCTAAGTCCGTTATGGGAAAAACTGTTTTTT. Its protein product is CASSLSPLWEKLFF.

The rearrangement joins TRBV7-9 to TRBJ2-2; D remains ambiguous. Trimming removed 2 bases from V and 7 bases from J, with 8 bases in between. This CDR3 is built from 13 residues. Germline values: CDR1 SEHNR, CDR2 FQNEAQ (reference sequence). The CDR3 nucleotides read TGTGCCAGCAGCTTAATTCGACTCGGGGAGCTGTTTTTT. Its translation is CASSLIRLGELFF.

This chain links TRBV27 with TRBJ1-6, with D perhaps matching TRBD1 (6 bases). Germline loops: CDR1 MNHEY, CDR2 SMNVEV (reference sequence). The CDR3 contains 14 residues. Trimming removed 3 bases at V and 7 bases at J, with 10 bases between. In DNA, the CDR3 is TGTGCCAGCAGTTTGAACAGGGCCAATTCACCCCTCCACTTT. As protein: CASSLNRANSPLHF.

V usage is TRBV27 and J usage is TRBJ2-1; D may be TRBD2 (5 bases). The V end was cut by 2 bases, the J end by 9 bases, with 11 bases between. CDR3 size: 13 residues. CDR1 is MNHEY, CDR2 SMNVEV, per germline (reference sequence). CDR3 protein: CASSLESRGEQFF. The DNA for the CDR3 is TGTGCCAGCAGTTTAGAAAGCCGGGGTGAGCAGTTCTTC.

The chain links TRBV7-9 to TRBJ2-5, with a weak D call TRBD1 (5 bases). Per the germline V gene, CDR1 is SEHNR and CDR2 is FQNEAQ (reference sequence). The CDR3 has 15 residues. Trimming left V 7 bases short and J 0 bases short, with 15 bases between. The CDR3 sequence: CASTYGQGYQETQYF. In nucleotides, the CDR3 is TGTGCCAGCACCTATGGGCAGGGATACCAAGAGACCCAGTACTTC.

This sequence joins TRBV4-2 and TRBJ2-3; no firm D call. The V end was cut by 3 bases, the J end by 0 bases, with 7 bases between. CDR3 length: 14 amino acids. Germline V gene data show CDR1 as LGHNA and CDR2 as YNFKEQ. The DNA of the CDR3 is TGTGCCAGCAGCCATCCCGGGAGCACAGATACGCAGTATTTT. This codes for CASSHPGSTDTQYF.

This clone was detected a few times. The J gene is TRBJ1-1, the V gene TRBV6-1, with D maybe TRBD1 (5 bases). V was clipped by 5 bases and J by 5 bases, with 12 bases between them. Germline CDR1 and CDR2: MNHNS and SASEGT. The CDR3 consists of 13 residues. DNA of the CDR3: TGTGCCAGCAGTCTTGGGGGTCGGACTGAAGCTTTCTTT. Its translation: CASSLGGRTEAFF.